This T cell receptor beta chain was observed in a study of cytomegalovirus exposure and HLA in healthy donors. CDR3 size: 15 residues. Per germline, CDR1 MNHEY and CDR2 SMNVEV (reference sequence). Trimming took 0 bases from V and 9 from J, leaving 12 bases between them. Amplification used 60 Vbeta primers and 13 Jbeta primers. In the source study's methods: In a later analysis, of roughly 83 million unique beta chains, roughly 9.9 million appeared in at least two donors. The repertoire was sequenced with immunoSEQ multiplex PCR; TCRdb's copy has only in-frame clones and lacks some. D and trimming come from the DNA, and the V and J calls and clone size come from that table. The data contain 100,000 or so clones, 65% to 80% of them singletons.

The chain has TRBV27 and TRBJ1-6; D call uncertain. This TCR was sampled from a man between 35 and 55 years old in good health and CMV-seropositive. The source material was PBMCs. The CDR3 region has the DNA TGTGCCAGCAGTTTATCTGGGAGGCTGAGTTCACCCCTCCACTTT. Protein: CASSLSGRLSSPLHF.